This paragraph reports one T cell receptor (beta chain). As yet, its antigen is unknown. For the second PCR, which ran for about 6 to 11 cycles, a sample-barcoded 5' primer and a J-beta primer mix were used. TCRdb recomputed calls from the 5' RACE reads with MiXCR, one row per CDR3 protein. Among about 1,400,000 distinct CDR3 sequences, 42% were seen once, and the ten largest hold 7.9%. The source of the sample is a study of blood T cells in healthy people across ages. The study's findings and limits: A roughly linear fall in TCR beta diversity per million T cells was seen with increasing age. It was not possible, with unsorted PBMCs, to conclusively compare naive and antigen-experienced cells.

Deletions cut 3 bases from V and 5 bases from J, with 11 bases between. CDR1 and CDR2 (germline): SEHNR, FQNEAQ (reference sequence). The CDR3 covers 14 residues. Total RNA extracted from each sample amounted to at least 6 micrograms. The sequence was obtained from a woman younger than 30 in good health. The specimen was blood. The rearrangement uses TRBV7-9 and TRBJ2-1; no reliable D call. This chain's CDR3 is CASSFSYSNNEQFF. CDR3 nucleotides: TGTGCCAGCAGCTTTTCCTACTCGAACAATGAGCAGTTCTTC. Together with reference TRBV7-9 and TRBJ2-1, the CDR3 gives the full variable domain: DTGVSQNPRHKITKRGQNVTFRCDPISEHNRLYWYRQTLGQGPEFLTYFQNEAQLEKSRLLSDRFSAERPKGSFSTLEIQRTEQGDSAMYLCASSFSYSNNEQFFGPGTRLTVL.